Following are 17 T cell receptor beta chains from one sample sequenced in a study of regulatory T cells. Their antigen targets remain unknown. Primers: 52 TRBV forward and 13 TRBJ reverse. Measured with immunoSEQ multiplex PCR; TCRdb has only the in-frame clones, and not every one. This repertoire shows more than 15,000 clones, 80% to 90% found once; its top ten account for about 8%. Findings of the study overall: In CD3G-deficient patients, conventional CD4+ T cells were enriched for hydrophobic CDR3 residues at positions 6 and 7.

Source material: conventional CD4+ T cells sorted from blood. The receptors derive from a person aged 25 to 39 with CD3G deficiency.

V gene TRBV28 combines with J gene TRBJ1-2, with TRBD1 matching over 7 bases. Germline V gene data show CDR1 as MDHEN and CDR2 as SYDVKM. The V gene end was trimmed by 4 bases and the J gene end by 8 bases; junction bases not matched to a gene: 13. The CDR3 runs 15 residues. The CDR3 DNA reads as TGTGCCAGCAGTTCTTATGGGCGGACAGGAAGAGGCTACACCTTC. Protein: CASSSYGRTGRGYTF.

The rearrangement links TRBV28 to TRBJ1-1; D perhaps matches TRBD1 (5 bases). Trimming left V 8 bases short and J 11 bases short, with 24 bases between. This CDR3 is 14 amino acids long. Germline CDR1 reads MDHEN; CDR2 reads SYDVKM. This CDR3 is CASRLGPGPLRAFF. The CDR3 DNA sequence: TGTGCCAGCCGATTGGGACCGGGACCCTTACGGGCTTTCTTT.

This chain connects TRBV5-1 to TRBJ2-6, with no clear D. There are 15 residues in the CDR3. The V gene lost 1 base and the J gene lost 3 bases, with 8 bases spanning the gap. Germline V gene sequence: CDR1 SGHRS, CDR2 YFSETQ. CDR3: CASSLTVGGANVLTF. The CDR3 DNA follows: TGCGCCAGCAGCTTGACCGTCGGTGGGGCCAACGTCCTGACTTTC.

This chain uses TRBV10-2 with TRBJ1-1, with TRBD1 matching 10 bases. Looked up from germline, CDR1 is WSHSY and CDR2 is SAAADI. The junction had 5 bases not matched to a gene; V was cut back by 3 bases and J by 4 bases. CDR3 length: 15 residues. CDR3: CASSDGGTGATEAFF. The CDR3 DNA follows: TGCGCCAGCAGTGATGGGGGGACAGGGGCCACTGAAGCTTTCTTT.

In its sample, this clone was seen a few times. This rearrangement joins TRBV6-6 to TRBJ1-1, with a tentative D call TRBD1 (5 bases). Germline CDR1 and CDR2: MNHNY and SVGAGI (reference sequence). The CDR3 is 13 amino acids. Trimming cost V 9 bases and J 1 base, with 12 bases left between them. CDR3 in DNA: TGTGCCAGTACTGTCGGACAGAACACTGAAGCTTTCTTT. Residues: CASTVGQNTEAFF.

The rearrangement links TRBV18 to TRBJ1-1; tentatively, D is TRBD1 (6 bases). The V end lost 1 base, the J end lost 8 bases, and 8 bases lay between the germline ends. This CDR3 has 12 residues. The germline V gene encodes CDR1 KGHSH and CDR2 LQKENI. CDR3 in amino acids: CASSPRGPEAFF. The CDR3 DNA reads TGTGCCAGCTCACCACGGGGGCCCGAAGCTTTCTTT.

V gene TRBV5-1 combines with J gene TRBJ2-1, with unresolved D. Germline V gene data show CDR1 as SGHRS and CDR2 as YFSETQ. CDR3 length: 13 residues. The V and J ends lost 6 bases and 0 bases respectively, with 7 bases between them. DNA of the CDR3: TGCGCCAGCAAGAGATCCTCCTACAATGAGCAGTTCTTC. The encoded protein is CASKRSSYNEQFF.

The chain joins TRBV28 to TRBJ1-1; tentative D call: TRBD1 (5 bases). This CDR3 spans 15 amino acids. Between the trimmed V and J ends, which lost 6 bases and 0 bases, there was a span of 14 bases. Germline V gene sequence: CDR1 MDHEN, CDR2 SYDVKM. Here the CDR3 reads CASRASGRLNTEAFF. The CDR3 DNA reads as TGTGCCAGCAGGGCCTCGGGACGGCTGAACACTGAAGCTTTCTTT.

This clone rates as medium-sized. This sequence joins TRBV10-2 and TRBJ1-1; D possibly corresponds to TRBD1 (6 bases). The CDR3 loop spans 13 amino acids. Per the germline V gene, CDR1 is WSHSY and CDR2 is SAAADI. V lost 0 bases and J lost 11, with 13 bases in between. In DNA, the CDR3 is TGCGCCAGCAGTGAGTCTCGGGGGCGGGCGGCTTTCTTT. Translated, it gives CASSESRGRAAFF.

This sequence joins TRBV18 and TRBJ2-5, with D tentatively TRBD2 (6 bases). The germline CDR1 and CDR2 sequences are KGHSH and LQKENI. The CDR3 loop spans 15 amino acids. V dropped 3 bases and J dropped 4 bases, with 15 bases sitting between them. The CDR3 nucleotides read TGTGCCAGCTCACCTGGATTGGGGGGTGCAGAGACCCAGTACTTC. Its translation: CASSPGLGGAETQYF.

This clone is judged medium-sized (0.01 to 0.1%). V is TRBV5-1 and J is TRBJ1-2, with 8 bases matching TRBD1. Germline V gene data show CDR1 as SGHRS and CDR2 as YFSETQ. This CDR3 has 15 residues. V trimming: 4 bases; J trimming: 8 bases; junction bases outside the gene matches: 13. This chain's CDR3 is CASSVGQGREGGYTF. The CDR3, as DNA: TGCGCCAGCAGCGTAGGACAGGGCCGAGAGGGCGGCTACACCTTC.

The V gene is TRBV19, the J gene TRBJ2-2; D gene unclear. There are 16 residues in the CDR3. Per germline, CDR1 LNHDA and CDR2 SQIVND (reference sequence). Deletions cut 2 bases from V and 4 bases from J, with 14 bases between. Written as DNA, the CDR3 is TGTGCCAGTAGTATAAGCTCCTCAGGTAGCACCGGGGAGCTGTTTTTT. Translation gives CASSISSSGSTGELFF.

This clone was recorded a few times. The rearrangement joins TRBV27 to TRBJ1-1; unclear D gene. V was shortened by 6 bases and J by 2 bases, with 16 bases between the two germline ends. The length of the CDR3 is 15 residues. Per the germline V gene, CDR1 is MNHEY and CDR2 is SMNVEV (reference sequence). The chain's CDR3 is CASSRYGRKNTEAFF. CDR3 DNA sequence: TGTGCCAGCAGCCGATACGGACGGAAAAACACTGAAGCTTTCTTT.

V usage is TRBV7-9 and J usage is TRBJ2-3; 10 bases match TRBD1. The trim removed 1 base at V and 5 bases at J, leaving 3 bases unmatched. This CDR3 is 15 amino acids long. The V gene's germline CDR1 is SEHNR and CDR2 FQNEAQ (reference sequence). Here the CDR3 DNA reads TGTGCCAGCAGCTTAGGGGACAGGGGTAGAGATACGCAGTATTTT. It codes for CASSLGDRGRDTQYF.

The chain links TRBV7-9 to TRBJ2-5; D unclear. The J call could be wrong; TRBJ2-7 is a better fit for the DNA end. The CDR3 runs 14 residues. Germline V gene sequence: CDR1 SEHNR, CDR2 FQNEAQ (reference sequence). The CDR3 region is CASSLAAPAGEQYF. CDR3 coding DNA: TGTGCCAGCAGTCTCGCAGCACCAGCAGGCGAGCAGTACTTC.

The rearrangement joins TRBV6-1 to TRBJ2-7; a weak D match, TRBD1 (5 bases). V was cut by 5 bases and J by 1 base, with 12 bases left in between. The V gene's germline CDR1 is MNHNS and CDR2 SASEGT. The CDR3 extends over 14 amino acids. The CDR3 sequence is CASSRADRSYEQYF. The DNA of the CDR3 is TGTGCCAGCAGTAGGGCCGACAGATCCTACGAGCAGTACTTC.

J is TRBJ2-5 and V is TRBV5-1; D is possibly TRBD1 (5 bases). The CDR3 is 16 amino acids. Germline V gives CDR1 SGHRS, CDR2 YFSETQ. Trimming cost V 0 bases and J 1 base, with 13 bases left between them. The CDR3 sequence is CASSLASQGLQETQYF. DNA for the CDR3: TGCGCCAGCAGCTTGGCCTCCCAGGGCCTCCAAGAGACCCAGTACTTC.